What follows is one T cell receptor beta chain and its context. The data were obtained in a study of control samples from healthy donors and cancer patients. Repertoires were generated with immunoSEQ multiplex PCR, while TCRdb's copy carries only in-frame clones and drops some. The sample includes 200,000 to 250,000 clones, 90% to 95% of them seen just once. The CDR3 contains 15 residues. Germline V lookup: CDR1 KGHSH, CDR2 LQKENI. V was pared by 4 bases and J by 8 bases, with 11 bases of the junction left unmatched. The TCR was taken from a middle-aged man in good health. The sequencing input was blood. V is TRBV18 and J is TRBJ1-2; the match to TRBD1 covers 9 bases. The CDR3 sequence is CASSRDGTGTWGYTF. CDR3 in DNA: TGTGCCAGCTCACGGGATGGGACAGGGACTTGGGGCTACACCTTC.